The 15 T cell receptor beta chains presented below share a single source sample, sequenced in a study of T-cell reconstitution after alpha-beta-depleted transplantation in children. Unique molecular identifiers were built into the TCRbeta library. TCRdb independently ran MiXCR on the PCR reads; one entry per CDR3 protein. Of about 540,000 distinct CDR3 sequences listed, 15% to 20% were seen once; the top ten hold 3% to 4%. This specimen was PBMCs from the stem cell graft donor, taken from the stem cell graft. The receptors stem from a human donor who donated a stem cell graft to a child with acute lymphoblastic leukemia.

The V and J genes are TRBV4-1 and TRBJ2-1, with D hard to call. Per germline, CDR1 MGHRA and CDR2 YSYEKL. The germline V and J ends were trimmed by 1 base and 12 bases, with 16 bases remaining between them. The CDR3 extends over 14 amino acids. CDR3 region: CASSQGPLATGQFF. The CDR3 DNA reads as TGCGCCAGCAGCCAAGGGCCTTTGGCCACGGGGCAGTTCTTC.

CDR3: CASSKGDSAWDGYTF. The CDR3, as DNA: TGTGCCAGCAGTAAAGGAGACAGCGCATGGGATGGCTACACCTTC. V and J are TRBV6-1 and TRBJ1-2, with a weak D call TRBD1 (5 bases). V was clipped by 5 bases and J by 6 bases, with 19 bases between them. Germline-derived CDR1 and CDR2 are MNHNS and SASEGT. There are 15 residues in the CDR3.

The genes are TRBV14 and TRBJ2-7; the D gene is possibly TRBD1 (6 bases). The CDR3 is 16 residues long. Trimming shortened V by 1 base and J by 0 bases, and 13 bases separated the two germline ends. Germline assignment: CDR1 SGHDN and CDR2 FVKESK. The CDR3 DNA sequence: TGTGCCAGCAGCCAAGTCAGGGGCAGAGGCTCCTACGAGCAGTACTTC. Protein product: CASSQVRGRGSYEQYF.

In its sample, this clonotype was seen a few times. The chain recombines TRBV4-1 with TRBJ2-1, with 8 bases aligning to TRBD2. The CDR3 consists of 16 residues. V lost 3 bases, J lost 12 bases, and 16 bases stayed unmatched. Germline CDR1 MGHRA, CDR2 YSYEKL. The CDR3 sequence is CASSQTLLAGGSGQFF. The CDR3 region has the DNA TGCGCCAGCAGCCAGACCCTCCTCGCGGGAGGCTCGGGGCAGTTCTTC.

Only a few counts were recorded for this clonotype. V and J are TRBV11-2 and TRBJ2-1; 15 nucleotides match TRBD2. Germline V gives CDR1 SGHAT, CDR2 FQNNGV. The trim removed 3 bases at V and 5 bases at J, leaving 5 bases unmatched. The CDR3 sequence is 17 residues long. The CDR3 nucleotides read TGTGCCAGCAGCTTGTATAGGACTAGCGGGAGGGACAATGAGCAGTTCTTC. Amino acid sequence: CASSLYRTSGRDNEQFF.

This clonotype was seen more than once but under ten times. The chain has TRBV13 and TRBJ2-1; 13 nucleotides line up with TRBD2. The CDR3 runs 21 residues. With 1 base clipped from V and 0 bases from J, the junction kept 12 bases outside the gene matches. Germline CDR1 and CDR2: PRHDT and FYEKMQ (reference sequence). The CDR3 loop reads CASSLEGGVGTSGTSYNEQFF. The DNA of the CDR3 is TGTGCCAGCAGCTTAGAGGGGGGTGTTGGGACTAGCGGGACCTCCTACAATGAGCAGTTCTTC.

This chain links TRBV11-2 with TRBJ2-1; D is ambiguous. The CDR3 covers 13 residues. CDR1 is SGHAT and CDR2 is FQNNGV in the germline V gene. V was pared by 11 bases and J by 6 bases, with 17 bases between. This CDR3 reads CAGSKVMGNEQFF. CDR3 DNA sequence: TGTGCCGGCTCTAAGGTTATGGGCAATGAGCAGTTCTTC.

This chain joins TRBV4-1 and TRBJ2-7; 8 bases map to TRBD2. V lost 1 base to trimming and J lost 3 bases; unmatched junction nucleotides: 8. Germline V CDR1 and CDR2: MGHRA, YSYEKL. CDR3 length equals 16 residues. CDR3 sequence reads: CASSQANTAGGYEQYF. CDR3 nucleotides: TGCGCCAGCAGCCAAGCTAATACGGCGGGGGGCTACGAGCAGTACTTC.

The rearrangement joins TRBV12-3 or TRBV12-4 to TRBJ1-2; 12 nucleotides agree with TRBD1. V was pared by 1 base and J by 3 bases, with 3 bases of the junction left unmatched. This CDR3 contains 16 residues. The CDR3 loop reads CASSLGGTGGDYGYTF. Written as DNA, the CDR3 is TGTGCCAGCAGTTTAGGTGGGACAGGGGGCGACTATGGCTACACCTTC.

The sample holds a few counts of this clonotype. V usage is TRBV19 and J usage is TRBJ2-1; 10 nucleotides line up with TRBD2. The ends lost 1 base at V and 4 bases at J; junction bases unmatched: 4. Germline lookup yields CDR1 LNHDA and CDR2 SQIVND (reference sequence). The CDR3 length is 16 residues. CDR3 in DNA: TGTGCCAGTAGTATAGTGGCTAGCGGGGGATACAATGAGCAGTTCTTC. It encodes CASSIVASGGYNEQFF.

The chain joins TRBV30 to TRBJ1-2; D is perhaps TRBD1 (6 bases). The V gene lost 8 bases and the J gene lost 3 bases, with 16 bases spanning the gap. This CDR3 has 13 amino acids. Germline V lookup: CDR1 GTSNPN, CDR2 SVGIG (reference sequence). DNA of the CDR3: TGTGCCGGACAGCTGGTCGGGGACTATGGCTACACCTTC. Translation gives CAGQLVGDYGYTF.

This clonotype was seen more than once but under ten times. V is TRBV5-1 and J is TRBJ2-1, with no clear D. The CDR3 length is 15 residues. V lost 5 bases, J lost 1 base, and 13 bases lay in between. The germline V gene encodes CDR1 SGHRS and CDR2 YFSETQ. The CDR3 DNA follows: TGCGCCAGCAGGTATGGGCCGGAGTCCTACAATGAGCAGTTCTTC. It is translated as CASRYGPESYNEQFF.

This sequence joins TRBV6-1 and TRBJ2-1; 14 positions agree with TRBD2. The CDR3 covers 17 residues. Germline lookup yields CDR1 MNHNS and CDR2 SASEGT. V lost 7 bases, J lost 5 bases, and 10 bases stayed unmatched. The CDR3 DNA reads TGTGCCAGCACCGGGACTAGCGGGAGTCGACCTAACAATGAGCAGTTCTTC. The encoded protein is CASTGTSGSRPNNEQFF.

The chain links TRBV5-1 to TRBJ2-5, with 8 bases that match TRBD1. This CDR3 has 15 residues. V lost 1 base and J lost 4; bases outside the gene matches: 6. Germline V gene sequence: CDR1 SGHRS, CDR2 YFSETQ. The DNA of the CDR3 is TGCGCCAGCAGCTTGTTGCAGGGGGCAAGAGAGACCCAGTACTTC. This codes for CASSLLQGARETQYF.

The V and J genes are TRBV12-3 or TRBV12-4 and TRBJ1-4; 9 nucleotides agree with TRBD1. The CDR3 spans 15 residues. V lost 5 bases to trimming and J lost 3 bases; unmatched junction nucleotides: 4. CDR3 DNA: TGTGCCAGCAGTGCCCGACAGGGGGCTAATGAAAAACTGTTTTTT. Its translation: CASSARQGANEKLFF.